This T cell receptor beta chain was identified during a study of blood T cell repertoires in COVID-19. Looking at the study overall: Sites across the United States, Italy and Spain contributed samples from acute and convalescent COVID-19. The analysed material was cDNA or gDNA that came from T cells, B-cell-depleted T cells, or PBMCs.

Per the authors' pipeline: Nucleated cell number was recorded as an estimate derived from reference gene primer amplification. Sequenced by immunoSEQ multiplex PCR; TCRdb stores in-frame clones only, minus some. The V and J calls and clone size were taken over from that table, and D and trimming were inferred from the DNA. This table has more than 90,000 clones, over 75% appearing once. J gave up 11 bases and V 5 bases, and 10 bases lay outside the gene matches. In germline, CDR1 is SGHDN, CDR2 FVKESK. The CDR3 is 13 amino acids. This sequence originates from a middle-aged man with acute or convalescent COVID-19. Specimen: peripheral blood. The rearrangement uses TRBV14 and TRBJ1-1; 8 bases agree with TRBD1. The CDR3 DNA reads as TGTGCCAGCAGCAAATGGACAGGGCAGGGGGCTTTCTTT. This sequence encodes CASSKWTGQGAFF.